This TCR beta chain stems from a study of cytomegalovirus exposure and HLA in healthy donors. This CDR3 contains 13 residues. Germline V lookup: CDR1 SGHTA, CDR2 FQGTGA. With 8 bases removed from V and 4 bases from J, the gap between germline ends came to 12 bases. The PCR made use of 60 Vbeta and 13 Jbeta primers. Libraries were prepared by immunoSEQ multiplex PCR; TCRdb keeps only in-frame clonotypes and omits some of them. The data hold under 200,000 clones, with roughly four fifths observed a single time. The specimen sequenced was PBMCs. V usage is TRBV7-3 and J usage is TRBJ2-4; D unresolved. The TCR comes from a woman under 30 in good health and CMV-seronegative. The CDR3 loop reads CASQSPEKNIQYF. CDR3 DNA: TGTGCCAGCCAGTCCCCCGAAAAAAACATTCAGTACTTC.